These 27 T cell receptor beta chains share one sample of origin, sequenced in a study of Ad26.COV2.S vaccination and SARS-CoV-2 variants. Treatment here: about 20 received Ad26.COV2.S at low or high dose, single or two shots; a few received placebo; per-sample allocation not given. At day 63 after the first vaccine or placebo injection, samples were drawn. Some clones are missing from TCRdb's copy, which holds only in-frame ones; the method was immunoSEQ multiplex PCR. The top ten clones hold 1.7% of a sample with about half a million clones, around 89% of them seen once. Sequenced material: peripheral blood, taken in a trial of Ad26.COV2.S vaccine versus placebo. The receptors stem from a person between 18 and 65 years old who received the Ad26.COV2.S COVID-19 vaccine or a placebo.

The chain is built from TRBV7-8 and TRBJ2-3; a weak D match, TRBD2 (5 bases). V was pared by 10 bases and J by 1 base, with 18 bases between. The germline gives CDR1 SGHVS, CDR2 FQNEAQ. CDR3 length equals 15 residues. CDR3: CATHPGGSRTDTQYF. In nucleotides, the CDR3 is TGTGCCACTCATCCAGGAGGCTCTCGCACAGATACGCAGTATTTT.

J is TRBJ1-4 and V is TRBV7-8; D is ambiguous. There are 15 residues in the CDR3. Between the trimmed V and J ends, which lost 2 bases and 6 bases, there was a span of 13 bases. Germline CDR1 SGHVS, CDR2 FQNEAQ. The CDR3 spells CASSLYEGADEKLFF. The CDR3 DNA reads TGTGCCAGCAGCTTATACGAGGGCGCGGATGAAAAACTGTTTTTT.

This rearrangement joins TRBV6-5 to TRBJ2-1; a weak D match, TRBD1 (6 bases). CDR1 and CDR2 (germline): MNHEY, SVGAGI. The CDR3 runs to 15 residues. With 5 bases removed from V and 6 bases from J, the gap between germline ends came to 17 bases. CDR3: CASSKPGQALNEQFF. For the CDR3, the DNA is TGTGCCAGCAGTAAACCGGGACAAGCCCTCAATGAGCAGTTCTTC.

The chain couples TRBV27 to TRBJ1-2; 9 bases are a match to TRBD1. CDR3 length: 15 residues. Germline CDR1 is MNHEY and CDR2 is SMNVEV (reference sequence). J lost 4 bases, V lost 6 bases, and 9 bases had no gene match. The CDR3 DNA reads TGTGCCAGCAGGGACAGGGGCGGTCTCGGCTATGGCTACACCTTC. This translates into CASRDRGGLGYGYTF.

This clone came up once. The chain carries TRBV5-6 and TRBJ1-4; D is unclear. Germline-derived CDR1 and CDR2 are SGHDT and YYEEEE. Deletions cut 4 bases from V and 8 bases from J, with 18 bases between. The CDR3 contains 15 residues. CDR3 in amino acids: CASSPGPGGREKLFF. DNA of the CDR3: TGTGCCAGCAGCCCAGGACCAGGTGGGAGAGAAAAACTGTTTTTT. Full variable domain (outside the CDR3, taken from reference TRBV5-6 and TRBJ1-4): DAGVTQSPTHLIKTRGQQVTLRCSPKSGHDTVSWYQQALGQGPQFIFQYYEEEERQRGNFPDRFSGHQFPNYSSELNVNALLLGDSALYLCASSPGPGGREKLFFGSGTQLSVL.

The chain uses TRBV9 and TRBJ2-1, with 9 bases aligning to TRBD1. Germline CDR1 reads SGDLS; CDR2 reads YYNGEE. V was pared by 7 bases and J by 0 bases, with 20 bases of the junction left unmatched. The CDR3 spans 20 residues. CDR3 sequence reads: CASSPSGYRGRRGSYNEQFF. Written as DNA, the CDR3 is TGTGCCAGCTCTCCTTCAGGGTACAGGGGGCGCAGGGGCTCCTACAATGAGCAGTTCTTC. Looking up the rest from reference TRBV9 and TRBJ2-1 gives the full variable domain: DSGVTQTPKHLITATGQRVTLRCSPRSGDLSVYWYQQSLDQGLQFLIQYYNGEERAKGNILERFSAQQFPDLHSELNLSSLELGDSALYFCASSPSGYRGRRGSYNEQFFGPGTRLTVL.

This clone came up once. The chain employs TRBV9 and TRBJ2-7; the D is unclear. Trimming removed 2 bases at V and 2 bases at J, with 8 bases between. The CDR3 loop spans 13 amino acids. Germline assignment: CDR1 SGDLS and CDR2 YYNGEE. In nucleotides, the CDR3 is TGTGCCAGCAGCGTCGGGTCAACCTACGAGCAGTACTTC. Translating gives CASSVGSTYEQYF.

The genes are TRBV5-4 and TRBJ2-1; 9 nucleotides agree with TRBD2. Unmatched junction bases numbered 5, after V lost 1 base and J lost 6 bases. This CDR3 contains 15 residues. Germline V gene lookup returns CDR1 SGHNT and CDR2 YYREEE (reference sequence). CDR3 residues: CASSLLAGGVNEQFF. In DNA form, the CDR3 reads TGTGCCAGCAGCTTGCTGGCGGGAGGGGTCAATGAGCAGTTCTTC.

This chain connects TRBV28 to TRBJ2-7; no definite D call. This CDR3 region has 14 residues. V was shortened by 4 bases and J by 2 bases, with 12 bases between the two germline ends. CDR1 MDHEN and CDR2 SYDVKM come from the germline V gene. The CDR3 bases are TGTGCCAGCAGTTCTACCGGCCCTACCTACGAGCAGTACTTC. It yields the protein CASSSTGPTYEQYF.

The chain couples TRBV11-2 to TRBJ2-7; tentatively, D is TRBD2 (7 bases). Germline V lookup: CDR1 SGHAT, CDR2 FQNNGV. This CDR3 is 18 amino acids long. Trimming took 1 base from V and 6 from J, leaving 25 bases between them. The CDR3 region is CASSLARGLTGARGEQYF. The CDR3 DNA is TGTGCCAGCAGCTTAGCGCGGGGGCTGACAGGAGCTCGTGGCGAGCAGTACTTC.

The J gene is TRBJ1-1, the V gene TRBV30, with 7 bases aligning to TRBD1. The J segment lost 5 bases and the V segment lost 1 base, leaving 10 bases of the junction unmatched. Germline V gene data show CDR1 as GTSNPN and CDR2 as SVGIG (reference sequence). The CDR3 contains 15 residues. The DNA of the CDR3 is TGTGCCTGGAGTGAAGGGGGCAGGGGGACTACTGAAGCTTTCTTT. Its translation: CAWSEGGRGTTEAFF.

The V and J genes are TRBV29-1 and TRBJ2-7; the match to TRBD1 covers 7 bases. V shed 7 bases, J shed 0 bases, and the junction held 6 bases outside the gene matches. Germline CDR1 and CDR2: SQVTM and ANQGSEA. CDR3 length: 13 amino acids. The CDR3, as DNA: TGCAGCGCCGGGGACAGTCCCTCCTACGAGCAGTACTTC. Residues: CSAGDSPSYEQYF.

V usage is TRBV7-8 and J usage is TRBJ2-1; 7 bases agree with TRBD2. This CDR3 spans 21 amino acids. The trim removed 0 bases at V and 1 base at J, leaving 18 bases unmatched. CDR1 is SGHVS, CDR2 FQNEAQ, per germline. For the CDR3, the DNA is TGTGCCAGCAGCTTAGCGCGGAGAGGGGTAAGCGGGGAGCGGTCCTACAATGAGCAGTTCTTC. Protein: CASSLARRGVSGERSYNEQFF.

CDR3 sequence: CASSHQEGDTQYF. CDR3 bases: TGTGCCAGCAGCCATCAAGAGGGGGATACGCAGTATTTT. The gene calls are TRBV7-8 and TRBJ2-3; possibly TRBD1 or TRBD2 for D (5 bases each). The CDR3 has 13 residues. Looked up from germline, CDR1 is SGHVS and CDR2 is FQNEAQ. Deletions cut 5 bases from V and 6 bases from J, with 12 bases between. Variable domain in full (rest from reference TRBV7-8 and TRBJ2-3): GAGVSQSPRYKVAKRGQDVALRCDPISGHVSLFWYQQALGQGPEFLTYFQNEAQLDKSGLPSDRFFAERPEGSVSTLKIQRTQQEDSAVYLCASSHQEGDTQYFGPGTRLTVL.

As DNA, the CDR3 is TGTGCCAGCAGTTACGCGGAACCCAACGAGCAGTACTTC. The encoded protein is CASSYAEPNEQYF. This chain joins TRBV6-6 and TRBJ2-7; D unresolved. This CDR3 comprises 13 residues. Germline loops: CDR1 MNHNY, CDR2 SVGAGI (reference sequence). Trimming stripped 2 bases from V and 5 bases from J, with 10 bases between.

The V and J genes are TRBV7-3 and TRBJ2-1, with a possible D match to TRBD2 (6 bases). Trimming stripped 2 bases from V and 9 bases from J, with 20 bases between. The CDR3 is 16 residues long. The germline V gene encodes CDR1 SGHTA and CDR2 FQGTGA. The CDR3 sequence is CASSLGLGGGSSEQFF. CDR3 bases: TGTGCCAGCAGCTTAGGGTTGGGAGGAGGGTCGAGTGAGCAGTTCTTC.

Only one count was recorded for this clone. V gene TRBV28 combines with J gene TRBJ2-7; possibly TRBD1 or TRBD2 for D (5 bases each). Trimming shortened V by 5 bases and J by 2 bases, and 10 bases separated the two germline ends. Looked up from germline, CDR1 is MDHEN and CDR2 is SYDVKM. The CDR3 is 13 residues long. As DNA, the CDR3 is TGTGCCAGCAGTCCCCGGGACGCCTACGAGCAGTACTTC. Its protein product is CASSPRDAYEQYF.

V usage is TRBV7-6 and J usage is TRBJ2-3; TRBD2 matches 13 bases. CDR1 is SGHVS and CDR2 is FNYEAQ in the germline V gene. This CDR3 region has 19 residues. V shed 5 bases and J 5 bases; nucleotides not matched to a gene: 16. The CDR3 DNA reads TGTGCCAGCAGCCCGAGGGGTATCCAGGGACTAGCGGGAAGAGATACGCAGTATTTT. Translated, it gives CASSPRGIQGLAGRDTQYF.

The chain uses TRBV6-2 or TRBV6-3 and TRBJ1-2; TRBD1 is a possible D gene (6 bases). The CDR3 spans 11 residues. The V gene's germline CDR1 is MNHEY and CDR2 SVGEGT. The V gene lost 2 bases and the J gene lost 8 bases, with 6 bases spanning the gap. The CDR3 sequence: CASSYGGGYTF. The DNA for the CDR3 is TGTGCCAGCAGTTACGGGGGCGGCTACACCTTC.

The chain is built from TRBV11-2 and TRBJ2-1; 8 positions match TRBD1. The germline CDR1 and CDR2 sequences are SGHAT and FQNNGV. Trimming removed 1 base from V and 5 bases from J; junction bases left unmatched: 13. The CDR3 sequence is 18 residues long. In DNA form, the CDR3 reads TGTGCCAGCAGCTTAGCCCTAATGACAGGGGTAATCGACAATGAGCAGTTCTTC. Amino acids: CASSLALMTGVIDNEQFF.

V and J are TRBV7-8 and TRBJ2-1; TRBD2 matches at 7 bases. Germline assignment: CDR1 SGHVS and CDR2 FQNEAQ. This CDR3 has 15 residues. Germline trimming cut 6 bases from V and 5 bases from J; bases unmatched to any gene: 10. DNA for the CDR3: TGTGCCAGCAGGAGCCGGGACTACCTCGACAATGAGCAGTTCTTC. It codes for CASRSRDYLDNEQFF.

The J gene is TRBJ2-3, the V gene TRBV3-1 (or the pseudogene TRBV3-2), with TRBD2 matching 9 bases. V was clipped by 0 bases and J by 3 bases; unmatched bases: 7. This CDR3 comprises 17 residues. Per germline, CDR1 LGHDT and CDR2 YNNKEL (reference sequence). CDR3 in amino acids: CASSQDLRGGVTDTQYF. The CDR3 DNA follows: TGTGCCAGCAGCCAAGATCTGCGCGGGGGGGTTACAGATACGCAGTATTTT.

On this clone itself: Compared with germline, one end of the junction differs, possibly owing to a read error. The rearrangement joins TRBV28 to TRBJ2-7; 10 positions match TRBD1. The V gene's germline CDR1 is MDHEN and CDR2 SYDVKM. This CDR3 has 12 amino acids. CDR3 loop: CASNTLRDRGIF. For the CDR3, the DNA is TGTGCCAGCAACACCCTTCGGGACAGGGGTATCTTC.

J is TRBJ1-1 and V is TRBV7-9, with no clear D. This CDR3 is 12 amino acids long. The germline V and J ends were trimmed by 1 base and 10 bases, with 10 bases remaining between them. Germline CDR1 SEHNR, CDR2 FQNEAQ (reference sequence). For the CDR3, the DNA is TGTGCCAGCAGCTTAGGTCATACGGCAGCTTTCTTT. It is translated as CASSLGHTAAFF.

The J gene is TRBJ2-2, the V gene TRBV7-3, with a tentative D call TRBD1 (6 bases). Germline V gives CDR1 SGHTA, CDR2 FQGTGA. The V end lost 1 base, the J end lost 1 base, and 10 bases lay between the germline ends. CDR3 length: 16 residues. In DNA, the CDR3 is TGTGCCAGCAGCTTAAACGGCAGGGGGAACACCGGGGAGCTGTTTTTT. Amino acids: CASSLNGRGNTGELFF.

The chain employs TRBV4-2 and TRBJ2-5, with a tentative D call TRBD2 (7 bases). The CDR3 length is 15 residues. Between the trimmed V and J ends, which lost 0 bases and 5 bases, there was a span of 13 bases. Germline values: CDR1 LGHNA, CDR2 YNFKEQ. The CDR3 DNA reads as TGTGCCAGCAGCCAAGAAGGGGGGGCCCGGGAGACCCAGTACTTC. It translates to CASSQEGGARETQYF.

The rearrangement links TRBV7-9 to TRBJ2-3; 7 positions agree with TRBD2. This CDR3 region has 12 residues. J was trimmed by 5 bases and V by 4 bases; bases with no gene match: 0. Germline V gene lookup returns CDR1 SEHNR and CDR2 FQNEAQ (reference sequence). Here the CDR3 DNA reads TGTGCCAGCAGCTGGGGGGGAGATACGCAGTATTTT. This translates into CASSWGGDTQYF.